A selection of T cell receptor beta chains follows, all from one sample in a study of shared clonotypes between healthy human individuals. TCRdb's table, derived via immunoSEQ multiplex PCR, lists solely in-frame clones and lacks some. Of about 1.9 million clones detected, 85% to 95% appear once; the ten largest clones hold around 1.8%. Sequenced sample: naive CD8+ T cells from PBMCs. The receptor source for this set is a man younger than 35 in good health. Some clones in this sample may be carry-over from other donors' samples. The CDR3 runs from the conserved cysteine through the conserved F or W. The D gene is left open where the match is weak. Only some rows state a clone size, as once, few, many or a class for expanded clones.

J,D,V,size,CDR3,DNA
TRBJ2-1,NA,TRBV5-6,NA,CASSPRRGRPYNEQFF,TGTGCCAGCAGCCCACGACGGGGGAGGCCCTACAATGAGCAGTTCTTC
TRBJ1-5,NA,TRBV6-5,few,CASSYSFSGNQPQHF,TGTGCCAGCAGTTACTCGTTCAGTGGAAATCAGCCCCAGCATTTT
TRBJ1-1,NA,TRBV9,NA,CASSVGGAAEAFF,TGTGCCAGCAGCGTAGGGGGGGCCGCTGAAGCTTTCTTT
TRBJ2-1,NA,TRBV10-1,NA,CASSETDQRDEQFF,TGCGCCAGCAGTGAAACCGACCAGCGGGATGAGCAGTTCTTC
TRBJ2-5,NA,TRBV29-1,NA,CSVVPRSLETQYF,TGCAGCGTTGTCCCCCGTTCGTTGGAGACCCAGTACTTC
TRBJ1-2,TRBD1,TRBV7-3,NA,CASSPSGGQLYGYTF,TGTGCCAGCAGCCCAAGTGGGGGACAGCTCTATGGCTACACCTTC
TRBJ2-1,TRBD2,TRBV12-5,NA,CASGLVAGGRVSYNEQFF,TGTGCTAGTGGTTTGGTAGCGGGAGGGAGAGTTAGCTACAATGAGCAGTTCTTC
TRBJ2-3,TRBD2,TRBV28,NA,CASSFRLAGEGPDTQYF,TGTGCCAGCAGTTTTCGGCTAGCGGGAGAAGGTCCAGATACGCAGTATTTT
TRBJ2-7,TRBD1,TRBV7-9,NA,CASSRPGQGAGNEQYF,TGTGCCAGCAGCCGACCGGGACAGGGGGCCGGGAACGAGCAGTACTTC
TRBJ2-1,TRBD2,TRBV27,NA,CASSLRREGPSRNEQFF,TGTGCCAGCAGTTTACGGCGGGAGGGCCCCTCCCGGAATGAGCAGTTCTTC
TRBJ2-1,TRBD1,TRBV9,NA,CASSRGQGGHSYNEQFF,TGTGCCAGCAGCCGGGGACAGGGCGGGCATTCCTACAATGAGCAGTTCTTC
TRBJ2-1,TRBD2,TRBV10-3,NA,CAISEQAGGPRVAYNEQFF,TGTGCCATCAGTGAACAAGCGGGAGGGCCTAGAGTTGCCTACAATGAGCAGTTCTTC
TRBJ2-1,NA,TRBV19,NA,CAIQGSYNEQFF,TGTGCCATACAGGGCTCCTACAATGAGCAGTTCTTC
TRBJ2-5,TRBD1,TRBV6-5,once,CASSPGTGGWETQYF,TGTGCCAGCAGCCCCGGGACAGGGGGCTGGGAGACCCAGTACTTC
TRBJ2-1,NA,TRBV7-9,NA,CASSLDYSLDEQFF,TGTGCCAGCAGCCTAGACTATTCCCTCGATGAGCAGTTCTTC
TRBJ1-5,NA,TRBV7-8,once,CASSPLRGVDQPQHF,TGTGCCAGCAGCCCCTTGAGGGGGGTTGATCAGCCCCAGCATTTT